The rows below give T cell receptor beta chains drawn from one sample of a study of cytomegalovirus exposure and HLA in healthy donors. Sequencing was performed with immunoSEQ multiplex PCR; in TCRdb, only in-frame clones are kept and a portion is missing. The sample records approximately 70,000 clones, approximately 70% being singletons. Input material: PBMCs. The receptors shown here come from a woman between 45 and 60 years old in good health and CMV-seropositive. The CDR3 runs from the conserved cysteine through the conserved F or W. The order of the fields is V gene, clone size, J gene, D gene, CDR3 DNA, CDR3 protein. A D gene is named only where the DNA matches it firmly. The listing skips clone size in some rows; elsewhere it reads once, few, many or a size class.

V gene: TRBV19
clone size: NA
J gene: TRBJ2-1
D gene: TRBD1
CDR3 DNA: TGTGCCAGTAGTAGGGACAGGGGCTACAATGAGCAGTTCTTC
CDR3 protein: CASSRDRGYNEQFF

V gene: TRBV5-8
clone size: NA
J gene: TRBJ2-1
D gene: TRBD2
CDR3 DNA: TGTGCCAGCAGCTTGATGGGCGGGAGGGGTTATGAGCAGTTCTTC
CDR3 protein: CASSLMGGRGYEQFF

V gene: TRBV4-3
clone size: few
J gene: TRBJ1-4
D gene: NA
CDR3 DNA: TGCGCCAGCAGCCAAGACGGGAACAGAGCAACTAATGAAAAACTGTTTTTT
CDR3 protein: CASSQDGNRATNEKLFF

V gene: TRBV19
clone size: NA
J gene: TRBJ1-5
D gene: NA
CDR3 DNA: TGTGCCAGTAAAAGCCCCCACCAGCCCCAGCATTTT
CDR3 protein: CASKSPHQPQHF

V gene: TRBV5-6
clone size: NA
J gene: TRBJ2-1
D gene: NA
CDR3 DNA: TGTGCCAGCAGCATATTCTTTTTCCTCTCCAATGAGCAGTTCTTC
CDR3 protein: CASSIFFFLSNEQFF

V gene: TRBV30
clone size: NA
J gene: TRBJ1-2
D gene: NA
CDR3 DNA: TGTGCCTGGAGTGGACAGCTCAACTATGGCTACACCTTC
CDR3 protein: CAWSGQLNYGYTF

V gene: TRBV19
clone size: NA
J gene: TRBJ1-1
D gene: TRBD1
CDR3 DNA: TGTGCCAGTAGACATCCTCCGGGACAGGGGGCGCGGGACACTGAAGCTTTCTTT
CDR3 protein: CASRHPPGQGARDTEAFF

V gene: TRBV29-1
clone size: NA
J gene: TRBJ2-7
D gene: TRBD1
CDR3 DNA: TGCAGCGTTGAAGGGGCAGGACAGGGGCACTACGAGCAGTACTTC
CDR3 protein: CSVEGAGQGHYEQYF

V gene: TRBV4-3
clone size: NA
J gene: TRBJ2-3
D gene: TRBD1
CDR3 DNA: TGCGCCAGCAGCCAAGAGGATCAAGGAGGGACAGGGAATACAGATACGCAGTATTTT
CDR3 protein: CASSQEDQGGTGNTDTQYF

V gene: TRBV21-1
clone size: few
J gene: TRBJ1-1
D gene: NA
CDR3 DNA: TGTGCCAGCAGCAAAGTTAACAAACACACTGAAGCTTTCTTT
CDR3 protein: CASSKVNKHTEAFF

V gene: TRBV10-2
clone size: NA
J gene: TRBJ2-3
D gene: NA
CDR3 DNA: TGCGCCAGCATCCCGGGTGTAAGCACAGATACGCAGTATTTT
CDR3 protein: CASIPGVSTDTQYF

V gene: TRBV27
clone size: NA
J gene: TRBJ1-1
D gene: NA
CDR3 DNA: TGTGCCAGCGGGGGGGCCCCTGAAGCTTTCTTT
CDR3 protein: CASGGAPEAFF

V gene: TRBV27
clone size: few
J gene: TRBJ1-4
D gene: NA
CDR3 DNA: TGTGCCAGCAGGCTCATGGGAGCAACTAATGAAAAACTGTTTTTT
CDR3 protein: CASRLMGATNEKLFF

V gene: TRBV29-1
clone size: once
J gene: TRBJ2-7
D gene: NA
CDR3 DNA: TGCAGCGCCGTGGTGGAGAGCTCCTACGAGCAGTACTTC
CDR3 protein: CSAVVESSYEQYF

V gene: TRBV5-1
clone size: NA
J gene: TRBJ1-3
D gene: NA
CDR3 DNA: TGCGCCAGCAGCTTGCTTGGCGACTCAAGCTCTGGAAACACCATATATTTT
CDR3 protein: CASSLLGDSSSGNTIYF

V gene: TRBV7-2
clone size: NA
J gene: TRBJ1-4
D gene: TRBD1
CDR3 DNA: TGTGCCAGCAGCTCGGTAGGGGGCAGGGCTAATGAAAAACTGTTTTTT
CDR3 protein: CASSSVGGRANEKLFF

V gene: TRBV5-1
clone size: NA
J gene: TRBJ1-4
D gene: TRBD1
CDR3 DNA: TGCGCCAGCAGCACCGGACAGGGGTGGGAAAAACTGTTTTTT
CDR3 protein: CASSTGQGWEKLFF

V gene: TRBV14
clone size: NA
J gene: TRBJ1-2
D gene: NA
CDR3 DNA: TGTGCCAGCAGCCAAGACCCATATGGCTACACCTTC
CDR3 protein: CASSQDPYGYTF

V gene: TRBV19
clone size: NA
J gene: TRBJ2-3
D gene: TRBD1
CDR3 DNA: TGTGCCAGTAGCACAGGGGAAAGCACAGATACGCAGTATTTT
CDR3 protein: CASSTGESTDTQYF

V gene: TRBV9
clone size: NA
J gene: TRBJ2-3
D gene: TRBD2
CDR3 DNA: TGTGCCAGCAGCGTAGTAGACGGGACTAGTCTATCAGATACGCAGTATTTT
CDR3 protein: CASSVVDGTSLSDTQYF

V gene: TRBV6-6
clone size: NA
J gene: TRBJ2-7
D gene: NA
CDR3 DNA: TGTGCCAGCAGTTGGGACTCCTCCTACGAGCAGTACTTC
CDR3 protein: CASSWDSSYEQYF

V gene: TRBV9
clone size: few
J gene: TRBJ2-5
D gene: TRBD2
CDR3 DNA: TGTGCCAGCAGCGTAGGTGCGGGAGTGAAAGAGACCCAGTACTTC
CDR3 protein: CASSVGAGVKETQYF

V gene: TRBV27
clone size: NA
J gene: TRBJ2-7
D gene: NA
CDR3 DNA: TGTGCCAGCAGTTACAGGAGCTCCTACGAGCAGTACTTC
CDR3 protein: CASSYRSSYEQYF

V gene: TRBV7-2
clone size: NA
J gene: TRBJ1-5
D gene: NA
CDR3 DNA: TGTGCCAGCAGCTTAGCGGGGGGGCAGGCTCAGCCCCAGCATTTT
CDR3 protein: CASSLAGGQAQPQHF

V gene: TRBV28
clone size: NA
J gene: TRBJ1-4
D gene: NA
CDR3 DNA: TGTGCCAGCAGTTCCTATTACGAAAAACTGTTTTTT
CDR3 protein: CASSSYYEKLFF

V gene: TRBV4-3
clone size: many
J gene: TRBJ2-3
D gene: NA
CDR3 DNA: TGCGCCAGCAGCCAAGATAAGCAGGGGACCACAGATACGCAGTATTTT
CDR3 protein: CASSQDKQGTTDTQYF

V gene: TRBV29-1
clone size: few
J gene: TRBJ2-7
D gene: NA
CDR3 DNA: TGCAGCGTTGAATTTCCAGGATCCTACGAGCAGTACTTC
CDR3 protein: CSVEFPGSYEQYF

V gene: TRBV7-3
clone size: few
J gene: TRBJ2-1
D gene: TRBD2
CDR3 DNA: TGTGCCAGCAGCTTCACTTGGCGGGAGGGTTACAATGAGCAGTTCTTC
CDR3 protein: CASSFTWREGYNEQFF

V gene: TRBV28
clone size: NA
J gene: TRBJ2-3
D gene: TRBD1
CDR3 DNA: TGTGCCAGCAGAACTGGGACAGCTAGCACAGATACGCAGTATTTT
CDR3 protein: CASRTGTASTDTQYF

V gene: TRBV5-4
clone size: few
J gene: TRBJ2-2
D gene: TRBD1
CDR3 DNA: TGTGCCAGCAGCCTAAAAGGGGGACAGGGGGTCGACGGGGAGCTGTTTTTT
CDR3 protein: CASSLKGGQGVDGELFF

V gene: TRBV19
clone size: NA
J gene: TRBJ1-2
D gene: TRBD1
CDR3 DNA: TGTGCCAGTAGTCCAGATGCCGGGACAGGGAGTAGGAGTGGCTACACCTTC
CDR3 protein: CASSPDAGTGSRSGYTF

V gene: TRBV10-1
clone size: NA
J gene: TRBJ2-1
D gene: TRBD2
CDR3 DNA: TGCGCCAGCAGGGTGAGCGGGAGATCCTACAATGAGCAGTTCTTC
CDR3 protein: CASRVSGRSYNEQFF

V gene: TRBV15
clone size: NA
J gene: TRBJ1-1
D gene: TRBD1
CDR3 DNA: TGTGCCACCAGCGGACCCGGGACAGGGACCACTGAAGCTTTCTTT
CDR3 protein: CATSGPGTGTTEAFF

V gene: TRBV7-2
clone size: NA
J gene: TRBJ1-1
D gene: TRBD1
CDR3 DNA: TGTGCCAGCAGCTTTTCAGGGGGCACAAACACTGAAGCTTTCTTT
CDR3 protein: CASSFSGGTNTEAFF

V gene: TRBV30
clone size: NA
J gene: TRBJ1-2
D gene: NA
CDR3 DNA: TGTGCCTCTGACTCATTCCCCAGGGGCAACCAGGGTGGCTACACCTTC
CDR3 protein: CASDSFPRGNQGGYTF

V gene: TRBV28
clone size: NA
J gene: TRBJ1-5
D gene: NA
CDR3 DNA: TGTGCCAGCAGTTTATTTGCCAGGGTGGGATATCAGCCCCAGCATTTT
CDR3 protein: CASSLFARVGYQPQHF

V gene: TRBV11-3
clone size: once
J gene: TRBJ1-6
D gene: NA
CDR3 DNA: TGTGCCAGCAGCCGCGGGCGGGGAGATAATTCACCCCTCCACTTT
CDR3 protein: CASSRGRGDNSPLHF

V gene: TRBV10-3
clone size: NA
J gene: TRBJ2-3
D gene: TRBD1
CDR3 DNA: TGTGCCATCAGCCTACAGGGGCGCACAGATACGCAGTATTTT
CDR3 protein: CAISLQGRTDTQYF

V gene: TRBV30
clone size: NA
J gene: TRBJ2-7
D gene: NA
CDR3 DNA: TGTGCCTGGAGTGTAAGTCTAGGCGGCTCCTACGAGCAGTACTTC
CDR3 protein: CAWSVSLGGSYEQYF

V gene: TRBV15
clone size: few
J gene: TRBJ2-4
D gene: NA
CDR3 DNA: TGTGCCACCAGCAGAGATCTCAACATTCAGTACTTC
CDR3 protein: CATSRDLNIQYF

V gene: TRBV7-2
clone size: NA
J gene: TRBJ2-1
D gene: NA
CDR3 DNA: TGTGCCAGCAGCTTGCAGGGGACCCCAGTCTACAATGAGCAGTTCTTC
CDR3 protein: CASSLQGTPVYNEQFF

V gene: TRBV5-1
clone size: NA
J gene: TRBJ2-2
D gene: TRBD2
CDR3 DNA: TGCGCCAGCACAGGGCGCTTAGCGGGTAACACCGGGGAGCTGTTTTTT
CDR3 protein: CASTGRLAGNTGELFF

V gene: TRBV6-6
clone size: NA
J gene: TRBJ2-2
D gene: TRBD2
CDR3 DNA: TGTGCCAGCAGTACTATCGGGAGGGCGAACACCGGGGAGCTGTTTTTT
CDR3 protein: CASSTIGRANTGELFF

V gene: TRBV7-6
clone size: once
J gene: TRBJ2-7
D gene: TRBD2
CDR3 DNA: TGTGCCAGCAGCTTAGAGGCGGGGGTCTACGAGCAGTACTTC
CDR3 protein: CASSLEAGVYEQYF

V gene: TRBV4-3
clone size: few
J gene: TRBJ2-1
D gene: TRBD1
CDR3 DNA: TGCGCCAGCAGCCAAGATGCGGGACAGGGCTACAATGAGCAGTTCTTC
CDR3 protein: CASSQDAGQGYNEQFF

V gene: TRBV2
clone size: NA
J gene: TRBJ2-1
D gene: NA
CDR3 DNA: TGTGCCAGCAGCCGCTACAATGAGCAGTTCTTC
CDR3 protein: CASSRYNEQFF